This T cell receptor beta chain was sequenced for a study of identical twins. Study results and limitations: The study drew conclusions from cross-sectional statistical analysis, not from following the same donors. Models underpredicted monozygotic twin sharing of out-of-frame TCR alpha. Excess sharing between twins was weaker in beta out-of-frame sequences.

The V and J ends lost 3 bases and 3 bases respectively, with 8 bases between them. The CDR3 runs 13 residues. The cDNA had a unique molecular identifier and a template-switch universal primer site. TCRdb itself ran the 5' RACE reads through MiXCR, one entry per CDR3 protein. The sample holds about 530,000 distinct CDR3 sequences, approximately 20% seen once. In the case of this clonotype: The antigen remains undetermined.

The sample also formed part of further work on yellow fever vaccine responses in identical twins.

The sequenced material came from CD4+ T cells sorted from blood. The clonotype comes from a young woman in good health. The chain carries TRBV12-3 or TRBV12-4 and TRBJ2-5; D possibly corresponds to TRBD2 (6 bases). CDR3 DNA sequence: TGTGCCAGCAGTTTCGGGAGCAAAGAGACCCAGTACTTC. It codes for CASSFGSKETQYF.